The clone carrying this T cell receptor beta chain has just one count. This entry belongs to a study of shared clonotypes between healthy human individuals. V dropped 4 bases and J dropped 4 bases, with 13 bases sitting between them. The CDR3 has 14 residues. CDR1 is SGHTA and CDR2 is FQGNSA in the germline V gene. Repertoires were generated with immunoSEQ multiplex PCR, while TCRdb's copy carries only in-frame clones and drops some. The sample yields 2.3 million or so clones, approximately 95% seen once. The source is a young man in good health. Some clones in this sample may be carry-over from other donors' samples. The chain uses TRBV7-2 and TRBJ2-5; D tentatively fits TRBD1 or TRBD2 (5 bases each). Material for sequencing was naive CD4+ T cells from PBMCs. Subset: CD45RA+ positively selected. The CDR3: CASSSTGQAETQYF. Written as DNA, the CDR3 is TGTGCCAGCAGCTCCACGGGGCAAGCAGAGACCCAGTACTTC.